The source of this T cell receptor beta chain is a study of cytomegalovirus exposure and HLA in healthy donors. Across the whole study: From 190 million or so T cells, an earlier analysis saw around 120 million unique TCR beta sequences. Out of 300 to 500 genotyped donors, roughly 80% belonged to the Caucasian-associated ancestry cluster. Notes on the study in general: Some highly shared sequence variants likely arose as a pipeline artifact.

There are 16 residues in the CDR3. CDR1 and CDR2 (germline): SGHRS, YFSETQ. Germline trimming cut 4 bases from V and 5 bases from J; bases unmatched to any gene: 8. As concerns this clone: Its matching antigen is unknown.

Researchers ran the PCR with 60 Vbeta and 13 Jbeta primers. Some clones are missing from TCRdb's copy, which holds only in-frame ones; the method was immunoSEQ multiplex PCR. The table includes over 150,000 clones, under 80% detected once. The J gene is TRBJ2-3, the V gene TRBV5-1; 12 bases match TRBD1. This TCR was sampled from a man aged 40-55 years in good health and CMV-seronegative. Material for sequencing was PBMCs. This CDR3 is CASSPAGTGGRDTQYF. The CDR3 nucleotides are TGCGCCAGCAGCCCCGCTGGGACAGGGGGCAGAGATACGCAGTATTTT.